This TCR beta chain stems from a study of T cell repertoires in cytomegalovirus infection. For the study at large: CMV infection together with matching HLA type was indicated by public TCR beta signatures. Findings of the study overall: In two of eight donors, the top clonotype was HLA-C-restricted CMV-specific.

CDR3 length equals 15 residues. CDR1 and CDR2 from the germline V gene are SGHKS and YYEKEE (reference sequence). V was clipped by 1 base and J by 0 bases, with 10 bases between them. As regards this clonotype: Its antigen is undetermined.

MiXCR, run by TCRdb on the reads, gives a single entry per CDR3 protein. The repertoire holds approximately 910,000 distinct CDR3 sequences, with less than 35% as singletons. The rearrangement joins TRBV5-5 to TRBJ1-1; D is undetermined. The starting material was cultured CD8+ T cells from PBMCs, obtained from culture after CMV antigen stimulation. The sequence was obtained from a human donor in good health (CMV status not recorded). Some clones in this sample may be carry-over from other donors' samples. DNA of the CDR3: TGTGCCAGCAGCTTGTATATCTCCCTGAACACTGAAGCTTTCTTT. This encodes CASSLYISLNTEAFF. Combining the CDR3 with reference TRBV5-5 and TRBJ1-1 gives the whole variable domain DAGVTQSPTHLIKTRGQQVTLRCSPISGHKSVSWYQQVLGQGPQFIFQYYEKEERGRGNFPDRFSARQFPNYSSELNVNALLLGDSALYLCASSLYISLNTEAFFGQGTRLTVV.